This is a list of T cell receptor beta chains from one sample in a study of T-cell memory formation after mild COVID-19. MiXCR was run by TCRdb on the 5' RACE reads, yielding one entry per CDR3 protein. This sample carries roughly 340,000 distinct CDR3 sequences, roughly 20% of them seen once, and the ten largest clones take 21%. The sample taken for sequencing was PBMCs or a T cell subset sorted from them (not recorded which). Every receptor here comes from a man aged 18 to 30 who had mild COVID-19 (a few samples of this study predate the infection). Cell type and time point are not known. Each CDR3 is given with its conserved first and last residue. The D gene is left open where the match is weak. The listing skips clone size in some rows; elsewhere it reads once, few, many or a size class.

TRBV27	few	TRBJ2-1	TRBD2	CASRMTSGYSYNEQFF	TGTGCCAGCAGAATGACTAGCGGGTACTCCTACAATGAGCAGTTCTTC
TRBV7-9	NA	TRBJ1-1	NA	CASSPGGGMGTEAFF	TGTGCCAGCAGCCCCGGGGGGGGGATGGGCACTGAAGCTTTCTTT
TRBV5-1	few	TRBJ2-1	TRBD1	CASSLGTGSILSYNEQFF	TGCGCCAGCAGCTTGGGGACAGGGTCAATCCTCTCCTACAATGAGCAGTTCTTC
TRBV5-4	NA	TRBJ2-5	TRBD2	CASSGEGLQETQYF	TGTGCCAGCAGCGGGGAGGGACTTCAAGAGACCCAGTACTTC
TRBV18	NA	TRBJ2-2	TRBD1	CAISPIGQGRAGELFF	TGTGCCATCTCACCCATTGGACAGGGGCGCGCCGGGGAGCTGTTTTTT
TRBV28	few	TRBJ2-2	NA	CASSLVVSHTGELFF	TGTGCCAGCAGTTTAGTAGTGAGTCACACCGGGGAGCTGTTTTTT
TRBV7-9	many	TRBJ2-5	NA	CASKRVTALETQYF	TGTGCCAGTAAACGAGTGACGGCCCTGGAGACCCAGTACTTC
TRBV29-1	NA	TRBJ2-1	TRBD2	CSSGTRASNEQFF	TGCAGCTCCGGGACTAGGGCCTCCAATGAGCAGTTCTTC
TRBV6-5	NA	TRBJ1-3	NA	CASSKRQPPNTIYF	TGTGCCAGCAGTAAACGACAGCCACCAAACACCATATATTTT
TRBV5-7	few	TRBJ2-1	NA	CASSETYGPSIYNEQFF	TGTGCCAGCAGCGAGACCTACGGTCCCTCTATTTACAATGAGCAGTTCTTC
TRBV20-1	NA	TRBJ1-2	NA	CSARTGGAGGYTF	TGCAGTGCTAGAACGGGGGGGGCGGGCGGCTACACCTTC
TRBV9	few	TRBJ2-5	TRBD2	CASSVSGGPQETQYF	TGTGCCAGCAGCGTATCGGGGGGACCCCAAGAGACCCAGTACTTC
TRBV7-2	NA	TRBJ2-7	NA	CASSSGQLYEQYF	TGTGCCAGCAGCTCCGGACAGCTTTACGAGCAGTACTTC
TRBV20-1	NA	TRBJ2-5	NA	CSASRGGPRETQYF	TGCAGTGCTTCACGTGGTGGACCCCGCGAGACCCAGTACTTC
TRBV5-1	NA	TRBJ2-1	NA	CASSPLGGSSNEQFF	TGCGCCAGCAGCCCCTTGGGGGGATCCTCCAATGAGCAGTTCTTC
TRBV7-2	few	TRBJ1-2	TRBD1	CASSFTGGRYGYTF	TGTGCCAGCAGCTTCACAGGGGGACGCTATGGCTACACCTTC
TRBV5-6	NA	TRBJ2-7	NA	CASMWTTYEQYF	TGTGCCAGCATGTGGACGACCTACGAGCAGTACTTC
TRBV5-1	NA	TRBJ2-1	NA	CASSFTGTPANEEFF	TGCGCCAGCAGTTTCACCGGGACACCAGCCAATGAGGAGTTCTTC
TRBV20-1	NA	TRBJ2-2	NA	CSARDPGDGTGELFF	TGCAGTGCTAGAGATCCAGGGGATGGCACCGGGGAGCTGTTTTTT
TRBV2	few	TRBJ1-5	NA	CASSEWGPYSNQPQHF	TGTGCCAGCAGTGAGTGGGGGCCGTATAGCAATCAGCCCCAGCATTTT
TRBV4-1	few	TRBJ2-5	NA	CASSQGVVAAVETQYF	TGCGCCAGCAGCCAAGGGGTAGTGGCGGCGGTAGAGACCCAGTACTTC
TRBV5-6	NA	TRBJ2-5	NA	CASSLVRQTQETQYF	TGTGCCAGCAGCTTGGTCAGGCAGACCCAAGAGACCCAGTACTTC
TRBV5-1	few	TRBJ1-1	NA	CASSTSQGPIGAFF	TGCGCCAGCAGCACGAGTCAGGGTCCCATTGGGGCTTTCTTT
TRBV5-1	NA	TRBJ2-2	NA	CASREGGRELFF	TGCGCCAGCAGAGAGGGGGGCCGGGAGCTGTTTTTT
TRBV29-1	NA	TRBJ1-1	NA	CSVGGTERVMNTEAFF	TGCAGCGTTGGAGGGACGGAGAGGGTCATGAACACTGAAGCTTTCTTT
TRBV5-4	few	TRBJ2-1	TRBD1	CASSLQGENEQFF	TGTGCCAGCAGCTTGCAGGGGGAAAATGAGCAGTTCTTC
TRBV3-1	few	TRBJ2-4	NA	CASSQVSRIQYF	TGTGCCAGCAGCCAAGTTAGCCGCATTCAGTACTTC
TRBV27	NA	TRBJ2-7	NA	CASSLGGPSYEQYF	TGTGCCAGCAGTTTGGGGGGGCCCTCCTACGAGCAGTACTTC
TRBV7-3	few	TRBJ1-2	TRBD1	CASSFSGTDYGYTF	TGTGCCAGCAGCTTCTCCGGGACAGACTATGGCTACACCTTC
TRBV3-1	few	TRBJ2-7	TRBD1	CASSFFTGDPYEQYF	TGTGCCAGCAGTTTTTTCACAGGGGACCCCTACGAGCAGTACTTC
TRBV2	NA	TRBJ1-1	TRBD1	CASSVEGANTEAFF	TGTGCCAGCAGTGTCGAGGGGGCGAACACTGAAGCTTTCTTT
TRBV12-3/TRBV12-4	NA	TRBJ2-3	NA	CASSFAGSPDTQYF	TGTGCCAGCAGTTTCGCGGGGTCCCCAGATACGCAGTATTTT